This T cell receptor beta chain was captured in a study of shared clonotypes between healthy human individuals (dated by TCRdb to 2018 to 2021). Background for the entire study: The cohort comprised a couple of women and three men aged 18 to 49 years. The study deeply sequenced blood TCR repertoires of about 5 healthy adults to estimate repertoire size and the extent of clonotype sharing between individuals. For each donor, CD4 naive and CD4 memory were each run on three plates, CD8 naive on two plates, and CD8 memory on one plate. Between about 0.85 and 10 billion PBMCs per donor were obtained by leukapheresis. To increase sequencing depth and limit assay-specific biases, different laboratories used diverse techniques to prepare libraries and sequence TCR repertoires.

This clone was observed once. This clone's antigen is unknown. Per-nucleotide qualities are absent, and no much larger clonotype sits a single base away. Broad study findings and their caveats: Clonotypes shared by all four sorted-subset donors showed higher generation probabilities than non-shared clonotypes. About 5% of naive CD4, approximately 3.7% of naive CD8, about 2.4% of memory CD4, and approximately 0.4% of memory CD8 clonotypes were shared across several donors. Based on pairwise subsampling, the degree of clonotype sharing among donors was expected to be affected by sequencing depth. The genetic and exposure-history diversity represented was limited by the small number of donors. Larger estimated clonotype richness was generally found for naive subsets than for memory subsets. Only blood was sampled, and tissue TCR repertoires likely differ from those in blood. Rarefaction of sorted-subset datasets indicated incomplete sequencing despite the large sequencing depth.

Donors were healthy HIV-negative adults with no recently reported acute infections or vaccinations. Only Caucasian adults living in Nashville, Tennessee, USA were represented among the donors. CD4+ T cells were enriched by magnetic negative selection, after which naive cells were positively selected on CD45RA and the negative fraction was taken as the memory subset. Blood was collected by leukapheresis, and PBMCs were isolated by Ficoll-Histopaque density gradient centrifugation and then cryopreserved in liquid nitrogen vapor phase. Purity and quantity of every magnetically sorted T cell population were checked by analytical flow cytometry. Genomic DNA was isolated from each sorted fraction and quantified by UV absorbance on a Nanodrop 2000c. CDR1 and CDR2 are read off the germline V gene as SQVTM and ANQGSEA. V loses 4 bases, J loses 0 bases, and the germline ends lie 17 bases apart. Including cysteine and phenylalanine, the CDR3 has 16 amino acids. Kept here is only the CDR3 DNA, which spans 48 bases and is read in frame from base 1.

TCR CDR3 regions were amplified from genomic DNA by multiplex PCR using the deep immunoSEQ assay. For each cell subset, the extracted genomic DNA was distributed evenly across all wells of several immunoSEQ 96-well plates, and each plate served as one replicate. For sorted subsets, each replicate PCR was loaded with 200 ng genomic DNA, equivalent to 32,000 or so T cell genomes. Purified libraries were quantified with a Qubit 3.0 fluorometer, sized on a Bioanalyzer 2100, and re-quantified with the KAPA Library Quantification kit. Every immunoSEQ 96-well plate was sequenced on a dedicated single-read 150-cycle Illumina NextSeq 550 flow cell. The published analysis was carried out like this. Because only junctional sequences without quality scores were contained in the immunoSEQ output, filtering matching that applied to full-length reads could not be performed. To assign V/J genes and CDR3, sequences were annotated using PyIR, a Python wrapper for IgBLAST v1.9, with IMGT germline references. Reads were removed for weak V/J assignments (E-value above 1e-6), missing CDR3, stop codons, out-of-frame junctions, or ambiguous translated residues. V3J clonotypes were defined as sequences sharing the same inferred V gene, J gene, and CDR3 amino acid sequence. Percentage overlap between repertoires was computed as shared unique clonotypes divided by the size of the smaller repertoire. Three approaches were used to assess repertoire richness: RTK rarefaction, the Chao1 estimator, and Recon v2.1 estimates of unobserved clonotypes. Generation probabilities were computed with OLGA for all TCRbeta clonotypes obtained by the gDNA method from several donors. TCRdb took over this immuneACCESS table, retaining in-frame rearrangements with V and J assigned. Such tables are incomplete; in checked studies, under half of the missing clones stem from an unresolved V gene, and the remainder is unexplained. The DNA gave D and trimming, while V, J and clone size come from that table. For this sample there are 2,500,000 or so clones; approximately 90% appear just once. About 0.36% of the sample comes from the top ten.

This receptor was obtained from a man younger than 35 in good health. Some clones in this sample may be carry-over from other donors' samples. Sequenced sample: naive CD4+ T cells from PBMCs. Reading the label with the study, this specimen's cell subset or site is: CD45RA+ positively selected. The sequence joins TRBV29-1 to TRBJ2-3; TRBD1 is possibly the D segment (6 matching bases). CDR3 protein: CSVAPLGAASTDTQYF. The DNA is as follows: TGCAGCGTTGCCCCACTGGGGGCGGCTAGCACAGATACGCAGTATTTT.